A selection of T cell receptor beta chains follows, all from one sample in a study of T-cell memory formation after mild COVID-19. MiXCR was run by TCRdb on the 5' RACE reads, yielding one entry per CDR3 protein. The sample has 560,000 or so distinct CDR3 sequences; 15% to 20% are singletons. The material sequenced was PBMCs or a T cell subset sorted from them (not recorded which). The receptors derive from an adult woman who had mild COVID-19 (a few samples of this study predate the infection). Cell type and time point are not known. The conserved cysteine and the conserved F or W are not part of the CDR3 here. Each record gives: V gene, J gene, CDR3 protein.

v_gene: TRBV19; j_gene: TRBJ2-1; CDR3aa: ASSLLAGLFNEQF
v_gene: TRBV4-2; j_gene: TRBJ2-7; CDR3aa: ASSQEEDSSYEQY
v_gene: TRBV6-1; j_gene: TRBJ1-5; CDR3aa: ASSVSPGRRSNQPQH
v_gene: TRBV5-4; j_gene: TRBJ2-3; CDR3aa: ASSLAGTGYDTQY
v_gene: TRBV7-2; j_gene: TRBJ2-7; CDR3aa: ASSFLLSEQY
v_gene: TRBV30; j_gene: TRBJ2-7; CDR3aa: AWSVGGFTYEQY
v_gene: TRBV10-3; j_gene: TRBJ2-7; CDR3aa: AISGQPYEQY
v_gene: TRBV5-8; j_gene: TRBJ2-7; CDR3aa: ASSLKLVAYEQY
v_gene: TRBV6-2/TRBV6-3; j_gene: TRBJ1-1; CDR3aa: ASESGFRILKVGTEAF
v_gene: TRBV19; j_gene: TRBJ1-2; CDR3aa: ASSTGQGIYGYT
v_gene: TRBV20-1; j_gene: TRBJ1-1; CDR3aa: STRQGGTEAF
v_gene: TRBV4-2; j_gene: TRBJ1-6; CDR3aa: ASSQTTGGAGSPLH
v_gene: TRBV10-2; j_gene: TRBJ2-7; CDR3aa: ASSEVGGLYEQY
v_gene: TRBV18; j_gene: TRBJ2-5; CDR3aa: ASSSGPHLQETQY
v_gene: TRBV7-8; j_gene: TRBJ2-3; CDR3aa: ASSYYTSDTQY
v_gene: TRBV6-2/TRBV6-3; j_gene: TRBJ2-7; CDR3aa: ASSYGRGEQY
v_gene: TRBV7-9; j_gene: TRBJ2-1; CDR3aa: ASSLNGVEQF
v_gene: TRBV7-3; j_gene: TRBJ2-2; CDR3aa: ASRPTGGNTGELF
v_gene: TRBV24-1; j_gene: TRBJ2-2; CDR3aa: ATKFGGTGELF
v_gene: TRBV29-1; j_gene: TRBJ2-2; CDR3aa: SVDLDTGELF
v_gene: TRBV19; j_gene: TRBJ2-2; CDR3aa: ASSPRGGSNTGELF
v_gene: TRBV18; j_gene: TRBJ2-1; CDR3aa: ASRLPESSYNEQF
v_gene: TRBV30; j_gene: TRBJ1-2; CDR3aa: AWSARGDYGYT
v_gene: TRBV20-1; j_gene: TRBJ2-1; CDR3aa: SARDVPGQTSNEQF
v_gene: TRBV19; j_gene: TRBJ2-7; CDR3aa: ASLGGAGSSYEQY
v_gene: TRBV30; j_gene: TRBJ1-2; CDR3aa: AWSENYGYT
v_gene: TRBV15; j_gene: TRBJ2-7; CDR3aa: ATSVQSDSYEQY
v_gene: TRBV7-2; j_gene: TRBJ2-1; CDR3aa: ASSSTSGSFHEQF
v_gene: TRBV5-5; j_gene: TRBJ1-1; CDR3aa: ASSLDGNHGMNTEAF
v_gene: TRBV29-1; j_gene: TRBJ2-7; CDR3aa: SGRTSGVGEQY
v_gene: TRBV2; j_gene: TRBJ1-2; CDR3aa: ASSEYRDRVPPNYGYT
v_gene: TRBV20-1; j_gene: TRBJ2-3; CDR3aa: SANLEGGPTDTQY
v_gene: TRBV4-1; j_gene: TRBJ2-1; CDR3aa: ASSQEGGAGYNEQF
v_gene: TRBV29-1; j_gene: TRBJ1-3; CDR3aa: SVVHSGNTIY
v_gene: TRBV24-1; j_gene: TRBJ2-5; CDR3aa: ATSDRTLGETQY
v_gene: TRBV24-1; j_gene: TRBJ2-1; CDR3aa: ATSDPGQGIHEQF
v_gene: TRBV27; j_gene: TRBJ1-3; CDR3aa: ASSPWGEASGNTIY
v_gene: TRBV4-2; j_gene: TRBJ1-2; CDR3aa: ASNRTRGRS
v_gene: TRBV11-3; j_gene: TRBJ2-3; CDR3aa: ASSLDRAREDTQY
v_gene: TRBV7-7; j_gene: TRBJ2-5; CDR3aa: ASSPGGAETQY
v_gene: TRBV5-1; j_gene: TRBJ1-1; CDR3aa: ASSSLQGDTEAF
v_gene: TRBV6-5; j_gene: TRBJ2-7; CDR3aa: ASSYDLGQGLVEQY
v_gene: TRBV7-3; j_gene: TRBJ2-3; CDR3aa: ASSSSTGADTQY
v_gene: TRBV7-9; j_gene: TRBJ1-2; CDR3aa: ASSLGGSGYRYGYT
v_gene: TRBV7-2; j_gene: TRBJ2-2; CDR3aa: ASSLGRGLAGTNTGELF
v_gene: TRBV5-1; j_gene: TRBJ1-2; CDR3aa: ASSYGTQLNYGYT
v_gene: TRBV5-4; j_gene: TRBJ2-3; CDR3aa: ASSLVSSGGLI
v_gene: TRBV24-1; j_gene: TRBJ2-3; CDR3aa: ATSEEWGTDTQY
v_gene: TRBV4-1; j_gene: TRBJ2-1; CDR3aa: ASSQGTSGYNEQF
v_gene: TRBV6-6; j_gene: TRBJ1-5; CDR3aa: ASSSLDRGLSNQPQH
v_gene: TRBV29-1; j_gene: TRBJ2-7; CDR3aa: SVEGTYEQY
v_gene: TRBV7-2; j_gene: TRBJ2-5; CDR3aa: ASSLLATETQY
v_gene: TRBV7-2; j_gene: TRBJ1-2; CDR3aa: ASSLWGGADAPIYGYT
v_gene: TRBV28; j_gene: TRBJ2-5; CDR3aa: ASSLMVNLQETQY